These T cell receptor beta chains were read from a single sample in a study of early T cells in non-severe SARS-CoV-2 infection. One entry per CDR3 protein results from TCRdb running MiXCR on the 5' RACE reads. Seen here are tens of thousands of distinct CDR3 sequences, 11% observed once, and the top ten hold roughly 10%. Sequences were obtained from whole blood. The receptors were sampled from an adult who was a healthcare worker with PCR-confirmed SARS-CoV-2 infection or an uninfected control (not recorded which). Both conserved end residues are part of each CDR3. A D gene is named only where the DNA matches it firmly. Size is stated for part of the rows, as once, few or many counts, or as a class when the clone is expanded.

v_call	cdr3_length	clone_size	j_call	d_call	cdr3_nt	cdr3_aa
TRBV29-1	15	.	TRBJ2-6	TRBD1	TGCAGCGTTGGGACAGGGCAGTCTGGGGCCAACGTCCTGACTTTC	CSVGTGQSGANVLTF
TRBV12-3/TRBV12-4	15	.	TRBJ1-4	.	TGTGCCAGCAGTTTTTACGGGGGTCCAAATGAAAAACTGTTTTTT	CASSFYGGPNEKLFF
TRBV3-1	13	few	TRBJ1-1	.	TGTGCCAGCAGCCAAGAACGCGGCACTGAAGCTTTCTTT	CASSQERGTEAFF
TRBV20-1	13	few	TRBJ2-7	.	TGCAGTGCTAGTTCCTTGGGTGGGTACGAGCAGTACTTC	CSASSLGGYEQYF
TRBV28	13	.	TRBJ1-2	TRBD1	TGTGCCAGCAGACCGGGACAGAGCTATGGCTACACCTTC	CASRPGQSYGYTF
TRBV4-2	16	.	TRBJ2-7	TRBD1	TGTGCCAGCAGCCAGTTCCTCGGACAGGGGGCGTACGAGCAGTACTTC	CASSQFLGQGAYEQYF
TRBV24-1	17	.	TRBJ2-3	.	TGTGCCACCAGTGAGGGGGGACAGAAGAAACTCACAGATACGCAGTATTTT	CATSEGGQKKLTDTQYF
TRBV29-1	17	few	TRBJ1-1	TRBD1	TGCAGCGTCGAAGAGGGACAGGGGGTATTATGGAACACTGAAGCTTTCTTT	CSVEEGQGVLWNTEAFF
TRBV10-1	15	few	TRBJ2-1	TRBD2	TGCGCCAGCAGCCCCGCCGGGACTAACTACAATGAGCAGTTCTTC	CASSPAGTNYNEQFF
TRBV5-4	17	many	TRBJ2-3	TRBD2	TGTGCCAGCAGCTATTTAGCGGGAGGGCCCAGCACAGATACGCAGTATTTT	CASSYLAGGPSTDTQYF
TRBV29-1	15	.	TRBJ2-3	TRBD2	TGCAGCGTACTCCGAGCGGGAGTGAACACAGATACGCAGTATTTT	CSVLRAGVNTDTQYF
TRBV29-1	11	.	TRBJ1-3	.	TGCAGCGCGAGACAGGGAAACACCATATATTTT	CSARQGNTIYF
TRBV7-8	12	few	TRBJ2-1	.	TGTGCCAGCAGCCCCAAACCACGTGAGCAGTTCTTC	CASSPKPREQFF
TRBV6-1	13	many	TRBJ2-7	.	TGTGCCAGCATCAGGCCAGCCTCCTACGAGCAGTACTTC	CASIRPASYEQYF
TRBV6-2/TRBV6-3	16	many	TRBJ2-3	.	TGTGCCAGCAGTACGGGCCCTCAGAGGGGCCCAGATACGCAGTATTTT	CASSTGPQRGPDTQYF
TRBV3-1	15	.	TRBJ1-1	TRBD1	TGTGCCAGCAGCCCACGGGACAGGGGAGGCACTGAAGCTTTCTTT	CASSPRDRGGTEAFF
TRBV28	13	.	TRBJ1-2	TRBD1	TGTGCCAGCAGACCCGGACAGGGAGATGGCTACACCTTC	CASRPGQGDGYTF
TRBV20-1	14	many	TRBJ1-4	.	TGCAGTGCTAGTCCACAGATATGGGATGAAAAACTGTTTTTT	CSASPQIWDEKLFF
TRBV18	13	.	TRBJ2-7	.	TGTGCCAGCTCGGAAAAGAGACTACACGAGCAGTACTTC	CASSEKRLHEQYF
TRBV11-3	15	few	TRBJ2-2	TRBD2	TGTGCCAGCAGCAGAGCGGGGGGGCAAACCGGGGAGCTGTTTTTT	CASSRAGGQTGELFF
TRBV7-9	16	many	TRBJ1-3	TRBD1	TGTGCCAGCAGCATGGGACAGGGCCTCTCTGGAAACACCATATATTTT	CASSMGQGLSGNTIYF
TRBV28	13	few	TRBJ1-3	TRBD1	TGTGCCAGCAGCAGACAGGGTCTGGACACCATATATTTT	CASSRQGLDTIYF
TRBV5-1	13	.	TRBJ1-1	TRBD1	TGCGCCAGCAGCTTGGGGACAGGGCCTGAAGCTTTCTTT	CASSLGTGPEAFF